Listed here are 25 T cell receptor beta chains from one sample, sequenced in a study of blood T cell repertoires in COVID-19. TCRdb keeps only in-frame clones here, not all; method: immunoSEQ multiplex PCR. Of a few hundred thousand clones listed, 90% to 95% are singletons. The sample was PBMCs or T cells enriched from blood (not recorded which). The receptors come from a human donor in a cohort exposed to, infected with or recovered from COVID-19 (not recorded which). The donor label of this sample is uncertain.

The V gene is TRBV18, the J gene TRBJ2-1; 7 nucleotides line up with TRBD1. The J segment lost 0 bases and the V segment lost 4 bases, leaving 3 bases of the junction unmatched. This CDR3 is built from 15 residues. Germline CDR1 is KGHSH and CDR2 is LQKENI. CDR3 DNA: TGTGCCAGCTCACTAGGGACAGACTCCTACAATGAGCAGTTCTTC. Its translation is CASSLGTDSYNEQFF.

J is TRBJ2-5 and V is TRBV7-2; maybe TRBD2 (7 bases). CDR1 and CDR2 from the germline V gene are SGHTA and FQGNSA. CDR3 size: 15 residues. V was cut by 0 bases and J by 1 base, with 9 bases left in between. The CDR3 nucleotides read TGTGCCAGCAGCTTAGCGCGGGGGCGCCAAGAGACCCAGTACTTC. Translating it yields CASSLARGRQETQYF.

V and J are TRBV30 and TRBJ2-7; D is undetermined. The germline V and J ends were trimmed by 4 bases and 3 bases, with 16 bases remaining between them. The CDR3 extends over 14 amino acids. Per germline, CDR1 GTSNPN and CDR2 SVGIG (reference sequence). The CDR3 nucleotides read TGTGCCTGGAATGGTAAGCCCTTCCGCTACGAGCAGTACTTC. Residues: CAWNGKPFRYEQYF.

This chain links TRBV10-2 with TRBJ1-6; TRBD1 agrees at 8 bases. CDR1 is WSHSY and CDR2 is SAAADI in the germline V gene. The CDR3 has 15 amino acids. V lost 9 bases and J lost 9; bases outside the gene matches: 13. CDR3 loop: CASTTGGTGSSPLHF. DNA for the CDR3: TGCGCCAGTACGACAGGAGGGACAGGCAGTTCACCCCTCCACTTT.

The gene calls are TRBV20-1 and TRBJ2-1; D not resolved. Per germline, CDR1 DFQATT and CDR2 SNEGSKA (reference sequence). This CDR3 region has 14 residues. Trimming shortened V by 3 bases and J by 5 bases, and 14 bases separated the two germline ends. As DNA, the CDR3 is TGCAGTGCTAGTATGTCCTATCCCCACAATGAGCAGTTCTTC. Translated: CSASMSYPHNEQFF.

The gene calls are TRBV11-3 and TRBJ2-1; D is perhaps TRBD2 (5 bases). CDR3 size: 17 residues. From germline, CDR1 is SGHNT and CDR2 YENEEA. V was clipped by 0 bases and J by 0 bases, with 12 bases between them. The CDR3 region is CASSLDLGGRSYNEQFF. CDR3 bases: TGTGCCAGCAGCTTAGATCTCGGAGGACGCTCCTACAATGAGCAGTTCTTC.

The rearrangement links TRBV28 to TRBJ1-2; TRBD1 is a possible D gene (5 bases). This CDR3 spans 13 amino acids. V lost 3 bases to trimming and J lost 8 bases, with 13 bases between them. CDR1 is MDHEN, CDR2 SYDVKM, per germline. The CDR3 region is CASSFRGQGGYTF. In DNA, the CDR3 is TGTGCCAGCAGTTTTAGGGGCCAGGGCGGCTACACCTTC.

The chain carries TRBV14 and TRBJ2-7, with 8 bases lining up with TRBD2. Looked up from germline, CDR1 is SGHDN and CDR2 is FVKESK. The CDR3 contains 15 residues. V dropped 6 bases and J dropped 5; count of bases not matched to a gene: 12. The CDR3 loop is CASSPLTGGRHEQYF. As DNA, the CDR3 is TGTGCCAGCAGTCCTTTGACGGGGGGGCGCCACGAGCAGTACTTC.

This chain joins TRBV11-2 and TRBJ1-1; D unclear. CDR3 length: 14 residues. The V and J ends lost 3 bases and 0 bases respectively, with 8 bases between them. From germline, CDR1 is SGHAT and CDR2 FQNNGV. CDR3 residues: CASSFLLLNTEAFF. CDR3 DNA: TGTGCCAGCAGCTTCCTTCTGTTGAACACTGAAGCTTTCTTT.

V and J are TRBV7-9 and TRBJ2-3; tentatively, D is TRBD1 (6 bases). CDR1 is SEHNR and CDR2 is FQNEAQ in the germline V gene (reference sequence). Trimming removed 6 bases from V and 2 bases from J, with 18 bases in between. The CDR3 is made up of 16 amino acids. The CDR3 protein is CASSSDRLALTDTQYF. As DNA, the CDR3 is TGTGCCAGCAGTTCGGACAGACTCGCCCTCACAGATACGCAGTATTTT.

This chain joins TRBV30 and TRBJ1-6; 8 bases fit TRBD1. The CDR3 has 13 residues. Unmatched junction bases numbered 6, after V lost 5 bases and J lost 9 bases. CDR1 is GTSNPN, CDR2 SVGIG, per germline (reference sequence). The CDR3 reads CAWQGQDGSPLHF. The DNA for the CDR3 is TGTGCCTGGCAGGGACAGGATGGTTCACCCCTCCACTTT.

The chain combines TRBV3-1 (or the pseudogene TRBV3-2) with TRBJ2-7, with 8 bases fitting TRBD2. V was pared by 5 bases and J by 0 bases, with 6 bases of the junction left unmatched. The CDR3 has 15 amino acids. CDR1 is LGHDT, CDR2 YNNKEL, per germline (reference sequence). The CDR3 protein is CASSAHAGGSYEQYF. DNA of the CDR3: TGTGCCAGCAGCGCCCATGCGGGGGGCTCCTACGAGCAGTACTTC.

The chain has TRBV12-3 or TRBV12-4 and TRBJ1-1, with no clear D. Trimming removed 6 bases from V and 1 base from J, with 9 bases in between. This CDR3 comprises 13 residues. The chain's CDR3 is CASRGSGNTEAFF. CDR3 sequence (DNA): TGTGCCAGCAGGGGTTCGGGGAACACTGAAGCTTTCTTT.

The V gene is TRBV3-1 (or the pseudogene TRBV3-2), the J gene TRBJ1-2, with D perhaps TRBD1 (6 bases). V lost 2 bases and J lost 8, with 15 bases in between. Germline CDR1 and CDR2: LGHDT and YNNKEL (reference sequence). This CDR3 has 14 amino acids. In nucleotides, the CDR3 is TGTGCCAGCAGCCAATTAGACAGGTCGGACGGCTACACCTTC. Its translation: CASSQLDRSDGYTF.

The chain combines TRBV4-1 with TRBJ2-7, with TRBD2 matching over 8 bases. Germline CDR1 MGHRA, CDR2 YSYEKL. V dropped 3 bases and J dropped 0; count of bases not matched to a gene: 13. The CDR3 extends over 18 amino acids. The CDR3 DNA reads as TGCGCCAGCAGCCACCGACGGGTAGCGGGGATCCTCTCCTACGAGCAGTACTTC. This sequence encodes CASSHRRVAGILSYEQYF.

The chain has TRBV19 and TRBJ1-6; no firm D call. In germline, CDR1 is LNHDA, CDR2 SQIVND (reference sequence). Trimming took off 3 bases at V and 6 bases at J, with 12 bases between the two ends. The CDR3 runs to 15 residues. The DNA for the CDR3 is TGTGCCAGTAGTATCGGTGTAGTGAGTAATTCACCCCTCCACTTT. This codes for CASSIGVVSNSPLHF.

This clone showed up just a few times. The gene calls are TRBV2 and TRBJ2-3; 13 bases are shared with TRBD2. Germline V gives CDR1 SNHLY, CDR2 FYNNEI. The CDR3 runs to 15 residues. Losses at the gene ends were 7 bases for V and 4 bases for J; bases not matched to a gene: 5. The CDR3 loop is CASNRGLAGADTQYF. CDR3 nucleotide sequence: TGTGCCAGCAACCGAGGACTAGCGGGGGCAGATACGCAGTATTTT.

The genes are TRBV19 and TRBJ1-3; D unclear. Germline assignment: CDR1 LNHDA and CDR2 SQIVND (reference sequence). The CDR3 has 13 residues. The germline V and J ends were trimmed by 5 bases and 0 bases, with 5 bases remaining between them. This chain's CDR3 is CASSSSSGNTIYF. The CDR3 nucleotides read TGTGCCAGTAGTTCCTCCTCTGGAAACACCATATATTTT.

The chain joins TRBV9 to TRBJ2-1; 7 bases align to TRBD2. The V and J ends lost 0 bases and 4 bases, in that order; junction bases with no gene match: 7. The CDR3 spans 16 residues. The germline gives CDR1 SGDLS, CDR2 YYNGEE. The CDR3 region is CASSVVASGVYNEQFF. Here the CDR3 DNA reads TGTGCCAGCAGCGTAGTAGCCAGCGGGGTTTACAATGAGCAGTTCTTC.

J is TRBJ1-2 and V is TRBV12-3 or TRBV12-4; no firm D call. The CDR3 extends over 13 amino acids. The V end was cut by 0 bases, the J end by 6 bases, with 8 bases between. The CDR3 reads CASSLAPYHGYTF. Written as DNA, the CDR3 is TGTGCCAGCAGTTTAGCCCCCTATCATGGCTACACCTTC.

In the case of this clone: Other nucleotide sequences in the sample specify the same CDR3. This chain joins TRBV30 and TRBJ1-6, with 7 bases identical to TRBD1. This CDR3 is built from 12 residues. The germline V gene encodes CDR1 GTSNPN and CDR2 SVGIG (reference sequence). V dropped 5 bases and J dropped 8; count of bases not matched to a gene: 3. DNA for the CDR3: TGTGCCTGGTCCACAGGGGATTCACCCCTCCACTTT. Translated, it gives CAWSTGDSPLHF.

The rearrangement joins TRBV5-3 to TRBJ2-5, with 7 bases aligning to TRBD2. TRBV5-3 is assigned to the ORF class and has an uncertain function. This CDR3 has 16 amino acids. V lost 0 bases, J lost 4 bases, and 9 bases stayed unmatched. Here the CDR3 DNA reads TGTGCCAGAAGCTTGGCCTATGGGGGGGAGTCAGAGACCCAGTACTTC. It codes for CARSLAYGGESETQYF.

This sequence joins TRBV5-8 and TRBJ2-1; 9 bases are a match to TRBD2. The CDR3 is 16 amino acids. The germline V gene has CDR1 SGHTS and CDR2 YDEGEE. V was pared by 0 bases and J by 5 bases, with 6 bases of the junction left unmatched. Written as DNA, the CDR3 is TGTGCCAGCAGCTTGGCTCCTAGCGGGGAAAACAATGAGCAGTTCTTC. This codes for CASSLAPSGENNEQFF.

The rearrangement joins TRBV29-1 to TRBJ2-1; 7 bases agree with TRBD1. CDR3 length: 16 residues. V lost 0 bases, J lost 0 bases, and 5 bases stayed unmatched. CDR1 SQVTM and CDR2 ANQGSEA come from the germline V gene. CDR3 sequence (DNA): TGCAGCGTTGAAGATCCCCAGGGGGTCTCCTACAATGAGCAGTTCTTC. This codes for CSVEDPQGVSYNEQFF.

This chain joins TRBV3-1 (or the pseudogene TRBV3-2) and TRBJ1-6, with 8 bases matching TRBD1. The ends lost 4 bases at V and 2 bases at J; junction bases unmatched: 4. This CDR3 has 16 amino acids. Germline CDR1 is LGHDT and CDR2 is YNNKEL (reference sequence). The CDR3 spells CASSRQGQAYNSPLHF. Written as DNA, the CDR3 is TGTGCCAGCAGCCGACAGGGGCAAGCCTATAATTCACCCCTCCACTTT.